These T cell receptor beta chains were read from a single sample in a study of T cells after somatic rescue of genetic block. Sequencing used immunoSEQ multiplex PCR; TCRdb keeps in-frame clones, though not all of them. The sample has about 110,000 clones, approximately 90% seen once; the top ten hold about 1.5%. Source material: peripheral blood mononuclear cells (PBMCs). These receptors all stem from a woman between 18 and 30 years old. Both conserved end residues are part of each CDR3. The D gene is left open where the match is weak. Only some rows state a clone size, as once, few, many or a class for expanded clones.

size	D	V	J	DNA	CDR3
NA	NA	TRBV20-1	TRBJ2-1	TGCAGTGCCCGGGAGTACAATGAGCAGTTCTTC	CSAREYNEQFF
NA	NA	TRBV7-2	TRBJ1-4	TGTGCCAGCGCCCGTACAGTAAATGAAAAACTGTTTTTT	CASARTVNEKLFF
once	NA	TRBV28	TRBJ1-3	TGTGCCAGCAGTTCCCCCCCGGACTCTGGAAACACCATATATTTT	CASSSPPDSGNTIYF
NA	NA	TRBV4-1	TRBJ2-2	TGCGCCAGCAGCCAAGATGGTAGTAGATCCGGGGAGCTGTTTTTT	CASSQDGSRSGELFF
NA	NA	TRBV18	TRBJ1-1	TGTGCCAGCTCACCGCAGCGGGCGCTGACTGAAGCTTTCTTT	CASSPQRALTEAFF
NA	NA	TRBV28	TRBJ2-3	TGTGCCAGCAACAGGCTGACGGATACGCAGTATTTT	CASNRLTDTQYF
NA	TRBD1	TRBV9	TRBJ1-6	TGTGCCAGCAGCGTAGAAGACAGGGGTAATTCACCCCTCCACTTT	CASSVEDRGNSPLHF
NA	TRBD1	TRBV28	TRBJ2-1	TGTGCCAGCAGCCCCTTAGGGGGCGCCTTATATGAGCAGTTCTTC	CASSPLGGALYEQFF
NA	TRBD2	TRBV4-3	TRBJ2-7	TGCGCCAGCAGCCAAGATCGACGGGGGGCCTACGAGCAGTACTTC	CASSQDRRGAYEQYF
NA	TRBD2	TRBV5-4	TRBJ2-3	TGTGCCAGCAGCTTGGGTGGCGGGGGGTGGACAGATACGCAGTATTTT	CASSLGGGGWTDTQYF
NA	NA	TRBV5-1	TRBJ1-1	TGCGCCAGCAGCTCAACAGTAACTTTGAACACTGAAGCTTTCTTT	CASSSTVTLNTEAFF
once	NA	TRBV4-1	TRBJ2-5	TGCGCCAGCAGCCAAGATGCACAGGGAGGGTACCAAGAGACCCAGTACTTC	CASSQDAQGGYQETQYF
NA	TRBD1	TRBV15	TRBJ2-2	TGTGCCACCAGCACCGGACAGGGGAACACCGGGGAGCTGTTTTTT	CATSTGQGNTGELFF
NA	TRBD2	TRBV7-3	TRBJ2-1	TGTGCCAGCAGCACCCGGTTTAGCGGGGGGGACAATGAGCAGTTCTTC	CASSTRFSGGDNEQFF
NA	NA	TRBV2	TRBJ2-7	TGTGCCAGCAAGGACCAGGGATCATCCTACGAGCAGTACTTC	CASKDQGSSYEQYF
once	TRBD1	TRBV7-8	TRBJ1-1	TGTGCCAGCAGTACCCACAGGGGGAGCACTGAAGCTTTCTTT	CASSTHRGSTEAFF
NA	NA	TRBV6-5	TRBJ1-3	TGTGCCAGCAGCCTCGGGACGCCTGGAAACACCATATATTTT	CASSLGTPGNTIYF
NA	TRBD2	TRBV7-2	TRBJ2-1	TGTGCCAGCAGCTTAGGTGATAGCGGGGGTTACAATGAGCAGTTCTTC	CASSLGDSGGYNEQFF
NA	TRBD1	TRBV15	TRBJ1-5	TGTGCCACCAGCAGAGGGACAGGGGCAAATCAGCCCCAGCATTTT	CATSRGTGANQPQHF
NA	NA	TRBV15	TRBJ1-2	TGTGCCACCAGCGGACGGTTCTATGGCTACACCTTC	CATSGRFYGYTF
NA	NA	TRBV10-3	TRBJ2-3	TGTGCCACCCAGGACAGGAGGGACACAGATACGCAGTATTTT	CATQDRRDTDTQYF
NA	TRBD2	TRBV19	TRBJ2-3	TGTGCCAGTAGGAGCGGGGGGGCCACAGATACGCAGTATTTT	CASRSGGATDTQYF
NA	NA	TRBV29-1	TRBJ2-1	TGCAGCACCGGGACACTTAGGAGCTCCTACAATGAGCAGTTCTTC	CSTGTLRSSYNEQFF
NA	NA	TRBV28	TRBJ1-3	TGTGCCAGCAGCGCCGCCGGGGCATACTCTGGAAACACCATATATTTT	CASSAAGAYSGNTIYF
NA	NA	TRBV2	TRBJ1-1	TGTGCCAGCAGTAAGGGGCTGAACACTGAAGCTTTCTTT	CASSKGLNTEAFF
NA	NA	TRBV18	TRBJ1-5	TGTGCCAGCTCCCAGGGCAGGGGCGGGAGCAATCAGCCCCAGCATTTT	CASSQGRGGSNQPQHF
NA	NA	TRBV30	TRBJ2-7	TGTGCCTGGAGCGTAGGTGGCCTTGGTTACGAGCAGTACTTC	CAWSVGGLGYEQYF